This entry lists 10 T cell receptor beta chains sequenced from one sample in a study of cytomegalovirus exposure and HLA in healthy donors. Primers for the PCR totalled 60 Vbeta and 13 Jbeta. TCRdb's table, derived via immunoSEQ multiplex PCR, lists solely in-frame clones and lacks some. The table gives 50,000 to 70,000 clones; the top ten clones make up under 10% of it. Sample: PBMCs. The receptors were sampled from a man aged 50-59 years in good health and CMV-seropositive.

The chain joins TRBV2 to TRBJ1-2; 10 bases fit TRBD1. The CDR3 is made up of 15 amino acids. Trimming at V came to 6 bases and at J to 4 bases, leaving 8 bases not matched to a gene. Germline CDR1 is SNHLY and CDR2 is FYNNEI. Written as DNA, the CDR3 is TGTGCCAGCAGGGCTGACAGGGGGCGGATCTATGGCTACACCTTC. Translated: CASRADRGRIYGYTF.

The V and J genes are TRBV18 and TRBJ1-5; D may be TRBD1 (5 bases). The germline V gene encodes CDR1 KGHSH and CDR2 LQKENI. The CDR3 runs to 14 residues. The V end lost 5 bases, the J end lost 4 bases, and 12 bases lay between the germline ends. The CDR3 nucleotides read TGTGCCAGCTCAGGGCAGGAGGGGAATCAGCCCCAGCATTTT. Translated: CASSGQEGNQPQHF.

The J gene is TRBJ1-2, the V gene TRBV28; 7 positions agree with TRBD1. The CDR3 spans 15 residues. V gave up 4 bases and J gave up 0 bases; unmatched junction bases: 5. Germline values: CDR1 MDHEN, CDR2 SYDVKM. CDR3 amino acids: CASSSTGASNYGYTF. The CDR3, as DNA: TGTGCCAGCAGTTCTACAGGGGCTTCTAACTATGGCTACACCTTC.

The chain has TRBV9 and TRBJ2-1, with 10 bases aligning to TRBD1. J gave up 7 bases and V 5 bases, and 9 bases lay outside the gene matches. CDR1 SGDLS and CDR2 YYNGEE come from the germline V gene. The CDR3 totals 15 residues. The CDR3 nucleotides read TGTGCCAGCAGTCCGGTGGGGGACAGGGGTAATGAGCAGTTCTTC. This sequence encodes CASSPVGDRGNEQFF.

The chain is built from TRBV10-2 and TRBJ2-3, with 10 bases fitting TRBD2. Germline CDR1 and CDR2: WSHSY and SAAADI. V was clipped by 6 bases and J by 6 bases; unmatched bases: 6. The CDR3 covers 14 residues. The CDR3 sequence is CASRSGGAGDTQYF. DNA of the CDR3: TGCGCCAGCAGGAGCGGGGGGGCCGGCGATACGCAGTATTTT.

CDR3 sequence: CASSPRDREDNEQFF. The CDR3 nucleotides read TGTGCCAGCTCTCCCCGGGACAGGGAGGACAATGAGCAGTTCTTC. This sequence joins TRBV18 and TRBJ2-1; 9 bases match TRBD1. The CDR3 length is 15 residues. CDR1 and CDR2 (germline): KGHSH, LQKENI. V shed 6 bases and J 5 bases; nucleotides not matched to a gene: 8.

The V and J genes are TRBV29-1 and TRBJ2-1; TRBD1 matches at 11 bases. Germline trimming cut 1 base from V and 6 bases from J; bases unmatched to any gene: 5. The length of the CDR3 is 15 residues. The germline CDR1 and CDR2 sequences are SQVTM and ANQGSEA. DNA for the CDR3: TGCAGCGTTGAAGCGTTCGGGACAGGGGGCAATGAGCAGTTCTTC. The encoded protein is CSVEAFGTGGNEQFF.

The chain couples TRBV29-1 to TRBJ2-2; 8 bases fit TRBD2. CDR3 size: 14 residues. Trimming removed 3 bases from V and 5 bases from J; junction bases left unmatched: 5. Germline V gene lookup returns CDR1 SQVTM and CDR2 ANQGSEA. CDR3 region: CSVDKGLVTGELFF. The CDR3 DNA reads as TGCAGCGTTGATAAGGGACTAGTAACCGGGGAGCTGTTTTTT.

This chain links TRBV27 with TRBJ1-5; D ambiguous. The V and J ends lost 5 bases and 6 bases respectively, with 11 bases between them. The CDR3 loop spans 13 amino acids. Germline V gene sequence: CDR1 MNHEY, CDR2 SMNVEV (reference sequence). CDR3 DNA sequence: TGTGCCAGCAGTCTCCGGAGGAGTCAGCCCCAGCATTTT. Translating it yields CASSLRRSQPQHF.

This chain links TRBV5-4 with TRBJ1-2; 9 bases are a match to TRBD1. In germline, CDR1 is SGHNT, CDR2 YYREEE (reference sequence). V lost 3 bases and J lost 2; bases outside the gene matches: 5. This CDR3 comprises 15 residues. For the CDR3, the DNA is TGTGCCAGCAGCTCCCCGGGACAGGGAAACTATGGCTACACCTTC. Translated, it gives CASSSPGQGNYGYTF.